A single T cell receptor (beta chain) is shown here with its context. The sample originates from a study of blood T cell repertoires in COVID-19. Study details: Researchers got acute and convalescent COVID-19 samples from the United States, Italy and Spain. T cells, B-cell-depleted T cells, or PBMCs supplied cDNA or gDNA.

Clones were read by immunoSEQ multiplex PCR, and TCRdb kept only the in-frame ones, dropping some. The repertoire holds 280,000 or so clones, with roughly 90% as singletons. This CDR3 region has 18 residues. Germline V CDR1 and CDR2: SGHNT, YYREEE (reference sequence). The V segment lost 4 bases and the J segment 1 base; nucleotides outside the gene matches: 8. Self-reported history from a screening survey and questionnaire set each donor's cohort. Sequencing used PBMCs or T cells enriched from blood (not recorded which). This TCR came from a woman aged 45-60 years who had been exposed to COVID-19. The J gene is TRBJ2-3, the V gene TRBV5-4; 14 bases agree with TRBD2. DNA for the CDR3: TGTGCCAGCAGCACGACTAGCGGGGGGGCTATTGGCACAGATACGCAGTATTTT. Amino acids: CASSTTSGGAIGTDTQYF.